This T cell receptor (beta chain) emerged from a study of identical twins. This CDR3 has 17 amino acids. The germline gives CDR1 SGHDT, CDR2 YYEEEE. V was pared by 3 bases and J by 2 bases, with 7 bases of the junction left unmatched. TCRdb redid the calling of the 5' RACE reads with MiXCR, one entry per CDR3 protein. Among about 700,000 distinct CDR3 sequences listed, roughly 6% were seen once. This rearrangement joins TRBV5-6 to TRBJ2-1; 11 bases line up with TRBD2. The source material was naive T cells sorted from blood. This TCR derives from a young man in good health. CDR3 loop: CASSSSLAGGTYNEQFF. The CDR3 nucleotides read TGTGCCAGCAGCTCGTCCTTAGCGGGAGGGACCTACAATGAGCAGTTCTTC. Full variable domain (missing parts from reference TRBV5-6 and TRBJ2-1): DAGVTQSPTHLIKTRGQQVTLRCSPKSGHDTVSWYQQALGQGPQFIFQYYEEEERQRGNFPDRFSGHQFPNYSSELNVNALLLGDSALYLCASSSSLAGGTYNEQFFGPGTRLTVL.